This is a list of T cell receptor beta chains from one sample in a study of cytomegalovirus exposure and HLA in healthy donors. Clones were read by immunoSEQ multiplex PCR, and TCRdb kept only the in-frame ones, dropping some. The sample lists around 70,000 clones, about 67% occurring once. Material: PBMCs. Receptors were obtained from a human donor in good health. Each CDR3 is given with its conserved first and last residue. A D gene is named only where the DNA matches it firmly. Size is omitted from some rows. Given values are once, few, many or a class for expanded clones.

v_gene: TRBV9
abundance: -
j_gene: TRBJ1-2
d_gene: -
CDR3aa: CASSVGGGRYTF
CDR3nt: TGTGCCAGCAGCGTAGGAGGGGGACGGTACACCTTC

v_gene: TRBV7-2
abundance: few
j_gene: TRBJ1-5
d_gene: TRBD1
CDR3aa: CASSWAGGNQPQHF
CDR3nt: TGTGCCAGCAGCTGGGCAGGGGGAAATCAGCCCCAGCATTTT

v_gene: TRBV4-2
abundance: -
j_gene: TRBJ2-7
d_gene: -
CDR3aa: CASSLLQGESSYEQYF
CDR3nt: TGTGCCAGCAGCCTCCTCCAGGGCGAGTCCTCTTACGAGCAGTACTTC

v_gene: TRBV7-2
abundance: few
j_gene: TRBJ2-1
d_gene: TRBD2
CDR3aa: CASSLEVAGGLGYNEQFF
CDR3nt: TGTGCCAGCAGCTTAGAGGTAGCGGGAGGGCTGGGCTACAATGAGCAGTTCTTC

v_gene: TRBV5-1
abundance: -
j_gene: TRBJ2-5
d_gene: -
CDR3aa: CASSREETQYF
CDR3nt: TGCGCCAGCAGCAGGGAGGAGACCCAGTACTTC

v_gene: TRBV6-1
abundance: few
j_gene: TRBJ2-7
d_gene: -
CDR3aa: CASSYSGEQYF
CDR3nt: TGTGCCAGCAGTTACAGCGGCGAGCAGTACTTC

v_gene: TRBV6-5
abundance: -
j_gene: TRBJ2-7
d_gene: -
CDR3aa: CASTQGGGSGEQYF
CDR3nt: TGTGCCAGCACCCAAGGGGGGGGATCGGGTGAGCAGTACTTC

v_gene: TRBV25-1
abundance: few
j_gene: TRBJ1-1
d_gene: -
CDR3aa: CASSDRTAGLNTEAFF
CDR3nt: TGTGCCAGCAGTGATAGGACAGCTGGGTTGAACACTGAAGCTTTCTTT

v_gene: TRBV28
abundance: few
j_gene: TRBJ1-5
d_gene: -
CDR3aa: CASSLWQSNQPQHF
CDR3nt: TGTGCCAGCAGTTTGTGGCAAAGCAATCAGCCCCAGCATTTT

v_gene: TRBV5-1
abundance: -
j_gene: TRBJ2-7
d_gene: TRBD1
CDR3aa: CASSDRDRVSEQYF
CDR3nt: TGCGCCAGCAGCGACCGGGACAGGGTCTCCGAGCAGTACTTC

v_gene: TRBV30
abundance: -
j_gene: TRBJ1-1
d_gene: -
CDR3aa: CAWDRQVMNTEAFF
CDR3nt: TGTGCCTGGGATAGACAGGTAATGAACACTGAAGCTTTCTTT

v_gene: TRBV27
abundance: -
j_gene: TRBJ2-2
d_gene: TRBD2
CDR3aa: CAGNGPWTGGRRELFF
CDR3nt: TGTGCCGGCAACGGACCTTGGACGGGAGGAAGGAGGGAGCTGTTTTTT

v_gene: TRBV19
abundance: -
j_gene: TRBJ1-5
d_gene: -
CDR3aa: CASKWEDQPQHF
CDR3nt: TGTGCCAGTAAATGGGAGGATCAGCCCCAGCATTTT

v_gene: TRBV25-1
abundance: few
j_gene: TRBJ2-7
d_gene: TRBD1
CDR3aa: CASSRDRGSEQYF
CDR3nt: TGTGCCAGCAGTCGGGACAGGGGGTCCGAGCAGTACTTC

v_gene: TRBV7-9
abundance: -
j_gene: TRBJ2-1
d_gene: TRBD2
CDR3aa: CSSSLVGDSGRNSYNEQFF
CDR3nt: TGTTCCAGCAGCTTAGTGGGGGATAGCGGGAGGAACAGCTACAATGAGCAGTTCTTC

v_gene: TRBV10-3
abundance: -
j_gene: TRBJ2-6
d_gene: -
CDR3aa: CAISSDSSGANVLTF
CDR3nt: TGTGCCATCAGTTCGGACAGCTCTGGGGCCAACGTCCTGACTTTC

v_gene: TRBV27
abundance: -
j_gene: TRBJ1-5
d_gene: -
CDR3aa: CASLVRGQEQPQHF
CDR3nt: TGTGCCAGTTTGGTTAGGGGTCAGGAGCAGCCCCAGCATTTT

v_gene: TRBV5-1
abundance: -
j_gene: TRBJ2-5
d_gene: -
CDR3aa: CASSLPGGEETQYF
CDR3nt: TGCGCCAGCAGCTTGCCAGGAGGGGAGGAGACCCAGTACTTC

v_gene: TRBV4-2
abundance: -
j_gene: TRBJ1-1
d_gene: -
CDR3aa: CASSQDYTGPLKAFF
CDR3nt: TGTGCCAGCAGCCAAGATTACACAGGGCCCCTTAAAGCTTTCTTT

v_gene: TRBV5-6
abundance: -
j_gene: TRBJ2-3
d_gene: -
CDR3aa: CASTSSRGLDTQYF
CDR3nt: TGTGCCAGCACCTCCAGCCGGGGTTTAGATACGCAGTATTTT

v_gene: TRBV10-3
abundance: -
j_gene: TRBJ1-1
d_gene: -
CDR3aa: CAIRGEQGNTEAFF
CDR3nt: TGTGCCATCAGGGGGGAACAGGGGAACACTGAAGCTTTCTTT

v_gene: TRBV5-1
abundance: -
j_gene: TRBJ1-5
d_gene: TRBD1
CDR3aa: CASSSTGGSQPQHF
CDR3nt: TGCGCCAGCAGCTCGACAGGGGGCAGTCAGCCCCAGCATTTT

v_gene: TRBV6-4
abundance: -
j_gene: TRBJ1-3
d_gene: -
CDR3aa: CASCLERENTIYF
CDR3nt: -

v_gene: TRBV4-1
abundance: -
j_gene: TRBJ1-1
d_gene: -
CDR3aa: CASSRGLMNTEAFF
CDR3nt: TGCGCCAGCAGCCGGGGACTTATGAACACTGAAGCTTTCTTT

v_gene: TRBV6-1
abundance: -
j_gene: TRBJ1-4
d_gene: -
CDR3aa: CASIPGGGSEKLFF
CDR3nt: TGTGCCAGCATCCCCGGTGGGGGGAGTGAAAAACTGTTTTTT

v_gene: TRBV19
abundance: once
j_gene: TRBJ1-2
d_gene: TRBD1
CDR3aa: CASSLGTGERYGYTF
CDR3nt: TGTGCCAGTAGTCTCGGGACAGGGGAACGGTATGGCTACACCTTC

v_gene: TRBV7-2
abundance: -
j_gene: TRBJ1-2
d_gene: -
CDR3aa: CASSLAGAGGYTF
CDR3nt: TGTGCCAGCAGCTTAGCAGGGGCGGGAGGCTACACCTTC

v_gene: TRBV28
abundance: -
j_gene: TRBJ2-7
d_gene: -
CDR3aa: CASSLGGRTSNEQYF
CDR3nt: TGTGCCAGCAGTTTAGGTGGCCGCACCTCCAACGAGCAGTACTTC

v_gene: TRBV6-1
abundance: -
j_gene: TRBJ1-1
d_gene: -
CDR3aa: CASSAYHPEAFF
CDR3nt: TGTGCCAGCAGCGCCTATCATCCTGAAGCTTTCTTT

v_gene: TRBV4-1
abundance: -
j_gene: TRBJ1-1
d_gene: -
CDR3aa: CASSHQTQGNTEAFF
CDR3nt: TGCGCCAGCAGCCATCAGACCCAGGGCAACACTGAAGCTTTCTTT

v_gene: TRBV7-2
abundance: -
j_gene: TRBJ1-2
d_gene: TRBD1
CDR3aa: CASSLVRGQGYGYTF
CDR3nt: TGTGCCAGCAGCTTAGTCAGGGGGCAGGGCTATGGCTACACCTTC

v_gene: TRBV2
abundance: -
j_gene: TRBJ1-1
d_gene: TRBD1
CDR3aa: CASLTGGTEAFF
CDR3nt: TGTGCCAGCTTGACAGGGGGCACTGAAGCTTTCTTT

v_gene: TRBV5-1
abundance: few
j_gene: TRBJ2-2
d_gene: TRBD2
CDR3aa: CASSFPGTSGGTNTGELFF
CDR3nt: TGCGCCAGCAGCTTTCCCGGGACTAGCGGGGGTACGAACACCGGGGAGCTGTTTTTT

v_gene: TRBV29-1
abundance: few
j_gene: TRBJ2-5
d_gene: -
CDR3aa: CSVVSPGETQYF
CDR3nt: TGCAGCGTTGTTAGCCCCGGAGAGACCCAGTACTTC

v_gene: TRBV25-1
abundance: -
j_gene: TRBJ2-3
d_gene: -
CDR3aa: CASSEPPLGSETDTQYF
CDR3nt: TGTGCCAGCAGTGAACCCCCCTTGGGTAGCGAGACAGATACGCAGTATTTT

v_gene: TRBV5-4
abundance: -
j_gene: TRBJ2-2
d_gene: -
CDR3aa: CASSLGFGGANTGELFF
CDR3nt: TGTGCCAGCAGCTTGGGGTTCGGGGGAGCGAACACCGGGGAGCTGTTTTTT

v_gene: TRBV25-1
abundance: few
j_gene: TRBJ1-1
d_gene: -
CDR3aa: CASVDRRGTEAFF
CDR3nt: TGTGCCAGCGTCGACAGGCGCGGGACTGAAGCTTTCTTT

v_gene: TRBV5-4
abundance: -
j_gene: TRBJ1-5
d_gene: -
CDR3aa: CASSSGPLNQPQHF
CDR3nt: TGTGCCAGCAGCTCTGGGCCCCTCAATCAGCCCCAGCATTTT

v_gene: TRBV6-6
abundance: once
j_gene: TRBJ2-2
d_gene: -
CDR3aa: CASLTGSNTGELFF
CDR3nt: TGTGCCAGCTTAACAGGGTCCAACACCGGGGAGCTGTTTTTT

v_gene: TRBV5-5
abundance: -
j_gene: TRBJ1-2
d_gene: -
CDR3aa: CASRIRGSYGYTF
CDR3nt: TGTGCCAGCAGAATCAGGGGTAGCTATGGCTACACCTTC

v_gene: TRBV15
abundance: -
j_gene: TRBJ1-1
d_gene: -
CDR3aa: CATSRAQGTEAFF
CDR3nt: TGTGCCACCAGCAGAGCCCAGGGGACTGAAGCTTTCTTT

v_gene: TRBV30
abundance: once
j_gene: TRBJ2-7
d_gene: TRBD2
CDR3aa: CAWTRGTPYEQYF
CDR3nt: TGTGCCTGGACGCGGGGGACCCCCTACGAGCAGTACTTC

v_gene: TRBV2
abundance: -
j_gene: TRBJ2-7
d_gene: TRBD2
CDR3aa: CASIRAGVLYEQYF
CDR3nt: TGTGCCAGCATACGAGCGGGAGTCTTATACGAGCAGTACTTC

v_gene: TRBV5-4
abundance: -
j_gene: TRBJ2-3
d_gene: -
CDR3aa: CASKRWGTDTQYF
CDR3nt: TGTGCCAGCAAGCGCTGGGGCACAGATACGCAGTATTTT

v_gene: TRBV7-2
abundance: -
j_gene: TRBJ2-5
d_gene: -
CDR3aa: CASMVSGVETQYF
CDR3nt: TGTGCCAGCATGGTATCGGGGGTAGAGACCCAGTACTTC

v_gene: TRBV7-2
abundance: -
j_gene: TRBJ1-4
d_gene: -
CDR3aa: CASSLGRGWVGTNEKLFF
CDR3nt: TGTGCCAGCAGCTTAGGCAGGGGATGGGTTGGAACTAATGAAAAACTGTTTTTT

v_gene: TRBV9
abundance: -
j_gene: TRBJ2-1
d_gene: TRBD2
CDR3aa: CASSPGLAGVGEQFF
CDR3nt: TGTGCCAGCAGCCCGGGACTAGCGGGAGTCGGTGAGCAGTTCTTC

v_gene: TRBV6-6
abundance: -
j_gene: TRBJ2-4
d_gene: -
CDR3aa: CATIGVAKNIQYF
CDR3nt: TGTGCCACCATAGGGGTAGCCAAAAACATTCAGTACTTC

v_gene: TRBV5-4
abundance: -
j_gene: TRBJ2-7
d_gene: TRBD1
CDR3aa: CASAQGPSYEQYF
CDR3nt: TGTGCCAGCGCACAGGGGCCGTCCTACGAGCAGTACTTC

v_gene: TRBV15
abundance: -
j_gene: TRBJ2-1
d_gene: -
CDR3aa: CATSSDGRSNEQFF
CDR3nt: TGTGCCACCAGCAGTGATGGGAGGTCCAATGAGCAGTTCTTC

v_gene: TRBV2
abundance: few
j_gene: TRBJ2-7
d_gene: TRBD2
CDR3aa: CASSHSPGTSGSTDEQYF
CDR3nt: TGTGCCAGCAGTCACTCTCCCGGGACTAGCGGGAGTACGGACGAGCAGTACTTC